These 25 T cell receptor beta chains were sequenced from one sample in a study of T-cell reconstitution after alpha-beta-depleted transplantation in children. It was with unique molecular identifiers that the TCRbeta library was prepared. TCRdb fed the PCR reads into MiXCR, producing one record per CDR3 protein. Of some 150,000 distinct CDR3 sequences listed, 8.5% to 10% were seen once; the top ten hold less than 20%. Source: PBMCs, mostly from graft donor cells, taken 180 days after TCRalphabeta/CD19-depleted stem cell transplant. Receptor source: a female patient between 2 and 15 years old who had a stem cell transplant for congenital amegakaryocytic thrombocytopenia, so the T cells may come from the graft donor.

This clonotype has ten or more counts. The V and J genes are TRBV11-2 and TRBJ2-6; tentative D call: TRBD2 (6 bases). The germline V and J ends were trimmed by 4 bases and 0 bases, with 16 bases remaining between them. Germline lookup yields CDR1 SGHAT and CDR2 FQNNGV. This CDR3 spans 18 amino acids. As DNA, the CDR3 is TGTGCCAGCAGCTCAAGTGGGACTTTCAGCTCTGGGGCCAACGTCCTGACTTTC. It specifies CASSSSGTFSSGANVLTF.

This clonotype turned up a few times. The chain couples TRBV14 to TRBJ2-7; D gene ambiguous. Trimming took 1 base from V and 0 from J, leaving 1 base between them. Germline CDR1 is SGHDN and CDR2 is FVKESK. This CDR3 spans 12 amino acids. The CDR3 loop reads CASSQVSYEQYF. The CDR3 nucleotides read TGTGCCAGCAGCCAAGTCTCCTACGAGCAGTACTTC.

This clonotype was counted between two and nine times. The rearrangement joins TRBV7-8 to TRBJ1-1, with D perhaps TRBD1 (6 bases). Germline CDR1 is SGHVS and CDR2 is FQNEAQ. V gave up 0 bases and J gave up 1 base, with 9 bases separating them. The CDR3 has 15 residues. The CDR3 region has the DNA TGTGCCAGCAGCTTAGCGAGGGGGTGGAACACTGAAGCTTTCTTT. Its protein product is CASSLARGWNTEAFF.

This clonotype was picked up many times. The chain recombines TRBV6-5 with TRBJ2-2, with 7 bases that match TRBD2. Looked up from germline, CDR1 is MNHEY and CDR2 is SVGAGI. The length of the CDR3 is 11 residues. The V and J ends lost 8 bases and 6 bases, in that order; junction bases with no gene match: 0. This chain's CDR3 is CASGRAGELFF. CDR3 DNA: TGTGCCAGCGGGAGGGCCGGGGAGCTGTTTTTT.

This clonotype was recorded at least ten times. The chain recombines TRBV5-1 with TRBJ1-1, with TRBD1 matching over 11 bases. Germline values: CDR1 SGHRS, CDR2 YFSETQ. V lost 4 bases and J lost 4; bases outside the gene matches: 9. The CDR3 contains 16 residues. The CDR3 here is CASSVGPGTGGTEAFF. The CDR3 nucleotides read TGCGCCAGCAGCGTAGGCCCCGGGACAGGGGGCACTGAAGCTTTCTTT. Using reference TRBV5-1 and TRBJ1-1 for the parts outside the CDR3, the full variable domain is KAGVTQTPRYLIKTRGQQVTLSCSPISGHRSVSWYQQTPGQGLQFLFEYFSETQRNKGNFPGRFSGRQFSNSRSEMNVSTLELGDSALYLCASSVGPGTGGTEAFFGQGTRLTVV.

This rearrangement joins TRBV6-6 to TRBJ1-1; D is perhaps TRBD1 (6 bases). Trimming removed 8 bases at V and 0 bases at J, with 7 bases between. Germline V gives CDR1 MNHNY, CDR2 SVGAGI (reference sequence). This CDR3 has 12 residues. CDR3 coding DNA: TGTGCCAGCGGACAGATGAACACTGAAGCTTTCTTT. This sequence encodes CASGQMNTEAFF.

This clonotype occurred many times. DNA for the CDR3: TGCGCCAGCAGCCTACGACAGGGGGGTAACTATGGCTACACCTTC. This sequence encodes CASSLRQGGNYGYTF. V and J are TRBV5-1 and TRBJ1-2; TRBD1 matches 9 bases. V dropped 4 bases and J dropped 1; count of bases not matched to a gene: 5. Germline loops: CDR1 SGHRS, CDR2 YFSETQ. This CDR3 contains 15 residues.

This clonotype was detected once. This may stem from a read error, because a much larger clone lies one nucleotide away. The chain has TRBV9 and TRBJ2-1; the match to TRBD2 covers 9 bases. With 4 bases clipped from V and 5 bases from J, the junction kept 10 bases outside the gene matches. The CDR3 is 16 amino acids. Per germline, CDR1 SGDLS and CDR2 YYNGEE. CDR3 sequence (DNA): TGTGCCAGCAGCCCAAGGGCGGGAGGGGGCGACAATGAGCAGTTCTTC. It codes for CASSPRAGGGDNEQFF. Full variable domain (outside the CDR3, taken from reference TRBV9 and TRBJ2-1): DSGVTQTPKHLITATGQRVTLRCSPRSGDLSVYWYQQSLDQGLQFLIQYYNGEERAKGNILERFSAQQFPDLHSELNLSSLELGDSALYFCASSPRAGGGDNEQFFGPGTRLTVL.

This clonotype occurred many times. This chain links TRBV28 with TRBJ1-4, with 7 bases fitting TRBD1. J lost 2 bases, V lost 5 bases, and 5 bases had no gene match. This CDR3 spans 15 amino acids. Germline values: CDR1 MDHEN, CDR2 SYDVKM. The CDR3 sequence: CASSPQGGTNEKLFF. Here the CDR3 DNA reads TGTGCCAGCAGTCCCCAGGGGGGCACTAATGAAAAACTGTTTTTT.

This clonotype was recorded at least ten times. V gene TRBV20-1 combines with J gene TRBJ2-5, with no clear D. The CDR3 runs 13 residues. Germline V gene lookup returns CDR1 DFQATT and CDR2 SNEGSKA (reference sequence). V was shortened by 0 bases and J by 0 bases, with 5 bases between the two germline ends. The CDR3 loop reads CSARDEYQETQYF. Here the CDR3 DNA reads TGCAGTGCTAGAGACGAATACCAAGAGACCCAGTACTTC.

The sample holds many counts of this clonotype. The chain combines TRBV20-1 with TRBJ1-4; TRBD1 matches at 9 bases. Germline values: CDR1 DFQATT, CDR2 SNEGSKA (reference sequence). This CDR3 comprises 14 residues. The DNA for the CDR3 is TGCAGCGGTTGGACAGGGGTGGAGAATGAAAAACTGTTTTTT. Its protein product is CSGWTGVENEKLFF.

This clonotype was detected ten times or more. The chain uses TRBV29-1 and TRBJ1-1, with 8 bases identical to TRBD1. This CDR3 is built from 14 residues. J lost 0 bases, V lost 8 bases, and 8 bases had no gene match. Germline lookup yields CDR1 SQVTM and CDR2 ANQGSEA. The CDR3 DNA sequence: TGCAGCACGGGGACAGGAGGGATGAACACTGAAGCTTTCTTT. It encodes CSTGTGGMNTEAFF.

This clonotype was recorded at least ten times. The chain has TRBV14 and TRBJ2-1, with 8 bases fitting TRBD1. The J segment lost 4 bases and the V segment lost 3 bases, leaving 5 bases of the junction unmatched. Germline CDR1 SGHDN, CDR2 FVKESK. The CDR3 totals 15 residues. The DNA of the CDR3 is TGTGCCAGCAGCCAGTTACAGGGGGGATACAATGAGCAGTTCTTC. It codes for CASSQLQGGYNEQFF.

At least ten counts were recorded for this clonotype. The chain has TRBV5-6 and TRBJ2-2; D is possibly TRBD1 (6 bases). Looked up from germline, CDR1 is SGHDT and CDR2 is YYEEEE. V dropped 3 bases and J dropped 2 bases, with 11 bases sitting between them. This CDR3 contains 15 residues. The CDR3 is CASSSQGVNTGELFF. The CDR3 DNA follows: TGTGCCAGCAGCTCACAGGGCGTAAACACCGGGGAGCTGTTTTTT.

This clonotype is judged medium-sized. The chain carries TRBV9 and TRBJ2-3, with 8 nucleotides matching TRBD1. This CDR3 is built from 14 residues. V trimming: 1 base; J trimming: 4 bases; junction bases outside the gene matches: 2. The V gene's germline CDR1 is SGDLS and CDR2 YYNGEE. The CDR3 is CASSVMDRADTQYF. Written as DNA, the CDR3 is TGTGCCAGCAGCGTAATGGACAGGGCAGATACGCAGTATTTT.

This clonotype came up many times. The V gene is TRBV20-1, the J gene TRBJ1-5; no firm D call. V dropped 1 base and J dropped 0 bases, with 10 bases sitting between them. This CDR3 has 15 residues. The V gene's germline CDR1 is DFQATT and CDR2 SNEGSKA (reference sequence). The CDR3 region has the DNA TGCAGTGCTAGAGTGTCGGACGGTAGCAATCAGCCCCAGCATTTT. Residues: CSARVSDGSNQPQHF.

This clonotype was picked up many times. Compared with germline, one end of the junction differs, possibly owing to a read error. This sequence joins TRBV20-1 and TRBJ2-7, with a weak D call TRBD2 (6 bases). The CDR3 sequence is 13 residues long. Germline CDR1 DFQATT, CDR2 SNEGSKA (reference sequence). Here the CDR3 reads CSARDGGEYEQYF. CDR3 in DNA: TGCAGTGCCAGAGACGGGGGTGAATACGAGCAGTACTTC.

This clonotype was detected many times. CDR3 region: CSAVDRENTEAFF. As DNA, the CDR3 is TGCAGTGCTGTAGACAGGGAGAACACTGAAGCTTTCTTT. The chain uses TRBV20-1 and TRBJ1-1, with 7 bases that match TRBD1. After removal of 5 bases from V and 1 base from J, the junction contained 4 bases not matched to a gene. CDR3 length: 13 residues. The V gene's germline CDR1 is DFQATT and CDR2 SNEGSKA (reference sequence).

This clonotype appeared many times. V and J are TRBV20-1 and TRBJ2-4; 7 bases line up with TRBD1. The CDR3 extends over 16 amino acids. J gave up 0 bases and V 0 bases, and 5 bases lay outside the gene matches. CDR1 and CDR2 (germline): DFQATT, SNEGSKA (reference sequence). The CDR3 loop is CSAREYRGLAKNIQYF. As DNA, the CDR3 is TGCAGTGCTAGAGAGTACAGGGGTCTAGCCAAAAACATTCAGTACTTC.

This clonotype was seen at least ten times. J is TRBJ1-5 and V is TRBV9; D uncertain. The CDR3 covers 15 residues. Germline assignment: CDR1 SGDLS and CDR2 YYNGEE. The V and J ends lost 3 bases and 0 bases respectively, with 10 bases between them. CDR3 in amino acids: CASSATSYSNQPQHF. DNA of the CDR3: TGTGCCAGCAGCGCAACGAGCTATAGCAATCAGCCCCAGCATTTT.

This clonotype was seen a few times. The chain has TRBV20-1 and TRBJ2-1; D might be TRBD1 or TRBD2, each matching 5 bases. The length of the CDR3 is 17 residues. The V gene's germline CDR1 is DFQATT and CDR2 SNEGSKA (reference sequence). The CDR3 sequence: CRTSGTPKGRPYNEQFF. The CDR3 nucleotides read TGCAGGACGTCCGGGACCCCTAAAGGTCGACCCTACAATGAGCAGTTCTTC.

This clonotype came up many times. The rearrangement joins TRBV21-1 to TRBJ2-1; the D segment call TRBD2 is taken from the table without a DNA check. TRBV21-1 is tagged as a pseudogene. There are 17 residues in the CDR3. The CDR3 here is CASSKVRGPSSYNEQFF. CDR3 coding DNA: TGTGCCAGCAGCAAAGTTCGTGGGCCAAGCTCCTACAATGAGCAGTTCTTC.

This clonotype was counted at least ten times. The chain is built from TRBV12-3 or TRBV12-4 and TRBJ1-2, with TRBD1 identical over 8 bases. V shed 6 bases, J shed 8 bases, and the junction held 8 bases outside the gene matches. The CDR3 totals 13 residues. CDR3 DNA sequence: TGTGCCAGCAGATCTGGACAGGGTGAAGGCTACACCTTC. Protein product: CASRSGQGEGYTF.

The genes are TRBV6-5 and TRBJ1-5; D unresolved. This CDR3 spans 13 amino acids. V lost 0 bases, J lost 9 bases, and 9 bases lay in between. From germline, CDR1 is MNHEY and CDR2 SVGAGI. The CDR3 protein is CASSYSPGVPQHF. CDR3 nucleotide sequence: TGTGCCAGCAGTTACTCGCCGGGTGTGCCCCAGCATTTT.

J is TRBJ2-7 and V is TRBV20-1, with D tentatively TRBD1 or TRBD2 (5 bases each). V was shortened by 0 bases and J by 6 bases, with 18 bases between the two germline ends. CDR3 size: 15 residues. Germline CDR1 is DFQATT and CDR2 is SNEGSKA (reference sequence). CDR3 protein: CSARDLGGSLGEQYF. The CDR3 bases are TGCAGTGCTAGAGATCTTGGGGGTTCGCTTGGCGAGCAGTACTTC.